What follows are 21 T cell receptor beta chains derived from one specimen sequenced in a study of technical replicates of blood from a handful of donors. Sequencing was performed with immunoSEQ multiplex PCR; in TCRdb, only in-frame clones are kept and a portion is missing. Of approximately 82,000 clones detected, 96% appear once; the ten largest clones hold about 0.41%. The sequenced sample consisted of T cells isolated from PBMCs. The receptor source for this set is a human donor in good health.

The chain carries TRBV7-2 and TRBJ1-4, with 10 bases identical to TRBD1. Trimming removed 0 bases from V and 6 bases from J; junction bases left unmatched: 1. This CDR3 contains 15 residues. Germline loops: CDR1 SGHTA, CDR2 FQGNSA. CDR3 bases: TGTGCCAGCAGCTTAGCGGGACAGGGGCATGAAAAACTGTTTTTT. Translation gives CASSLAGQGHEKLFF.

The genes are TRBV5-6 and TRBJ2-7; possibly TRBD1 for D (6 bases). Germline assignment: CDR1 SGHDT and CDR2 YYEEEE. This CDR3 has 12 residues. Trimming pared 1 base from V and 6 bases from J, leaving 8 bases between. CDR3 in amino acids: CASSLQGFEQYF. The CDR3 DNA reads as TGTGCCAGCAGCTTGCAGGGGTTCGAGCAGTACTTC. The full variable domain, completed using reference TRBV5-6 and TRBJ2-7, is DAGVTQSPTHLIKTRGQQVTLRCSPKSGHDTVSWYQQALGQGPQFIFQYYEEEERQRGNFPDRFSGHQFPNYSSELNVNALLLGDSALYLCASSLQGFEQYFGPGTRLTVT.

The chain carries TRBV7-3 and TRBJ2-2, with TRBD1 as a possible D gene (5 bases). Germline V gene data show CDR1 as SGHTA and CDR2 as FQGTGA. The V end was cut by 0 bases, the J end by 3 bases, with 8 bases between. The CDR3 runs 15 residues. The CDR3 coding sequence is TGTGCCAGCAGCTTAACGTCAGGGTACACCGGGGAGCTGTTTTTT. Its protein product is CASSLTSGYTGELFF.

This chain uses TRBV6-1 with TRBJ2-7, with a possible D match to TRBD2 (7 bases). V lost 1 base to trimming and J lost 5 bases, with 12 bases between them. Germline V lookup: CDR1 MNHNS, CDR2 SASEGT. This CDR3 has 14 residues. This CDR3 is CASSEVRGGDEQYF. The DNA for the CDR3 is TGTGCCAGCAGTGAAGTAAGGGGGGGAGACGAGCAGTACTTC.

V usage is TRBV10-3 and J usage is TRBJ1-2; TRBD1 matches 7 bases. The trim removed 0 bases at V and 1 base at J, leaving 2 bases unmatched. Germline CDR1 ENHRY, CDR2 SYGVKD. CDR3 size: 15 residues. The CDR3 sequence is CAISESGGLNYGYTF. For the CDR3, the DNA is TGTGCCATCAGTGAGTCAGGGGGCCTTAACTATGGCTACACCTTC.

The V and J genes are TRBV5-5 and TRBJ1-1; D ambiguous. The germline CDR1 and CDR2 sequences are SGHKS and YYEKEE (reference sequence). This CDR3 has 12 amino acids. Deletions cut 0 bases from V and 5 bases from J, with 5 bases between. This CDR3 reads CASSLGLTEAFF. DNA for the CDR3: TGTGCCAGCAGCTTGGGGCTGACTGAAGCTTTCTTT.

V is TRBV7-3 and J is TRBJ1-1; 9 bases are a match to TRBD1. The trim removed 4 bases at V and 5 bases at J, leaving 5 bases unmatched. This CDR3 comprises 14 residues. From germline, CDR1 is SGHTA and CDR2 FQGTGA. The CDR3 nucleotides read TGTGCCAGCAGCTCACAGGGGGCGTATACTGAAGCTTTCTTT. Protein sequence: CASSSQGAYTEAFF.

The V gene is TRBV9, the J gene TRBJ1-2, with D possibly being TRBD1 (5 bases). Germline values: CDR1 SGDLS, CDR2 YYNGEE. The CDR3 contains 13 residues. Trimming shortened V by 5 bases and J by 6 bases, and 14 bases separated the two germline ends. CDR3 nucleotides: TGTGCCAGCAGGAGCGGAGGGGCAGATGGCTACACCTTC. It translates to CASRSGGADGYTF.

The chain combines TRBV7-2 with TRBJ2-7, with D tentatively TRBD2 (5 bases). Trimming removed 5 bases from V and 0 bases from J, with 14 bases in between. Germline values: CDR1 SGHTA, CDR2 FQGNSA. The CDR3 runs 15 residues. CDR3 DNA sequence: TGTGCCAGCAGCGTCCGGGAACTGAGCTCCTACGAGCAGTACTTC. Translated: CASSVRELSSYEQYF.

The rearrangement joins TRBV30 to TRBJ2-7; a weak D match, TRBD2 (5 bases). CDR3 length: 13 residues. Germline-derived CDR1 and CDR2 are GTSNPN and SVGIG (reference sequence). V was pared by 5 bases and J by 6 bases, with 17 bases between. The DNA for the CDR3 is TGTGCCTGGGGCCCGGACTTGTTTAGCGAGCAGTACTTC. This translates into CAWGPDLFSEQYF.

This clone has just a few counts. The CDR3 loop reads CASSLDQTGLEAFF. CDR3 nucleotides: TGTGCCAGCAGCTTAGATCAGACAGGGCTTGAAGCTTTCTTT. The chain is built from TRBV7-9 and TRBJ1-1; 7 nucleotides agree with TRBD1. The CDR3 sequence is 14 residues long. Germline CDR1 and CDR2: SEHNR and FQNEAQ (reference sequence). The V segment lost 1 base and the J segment 7 bases; nucleotides outside the gene matches: 6.

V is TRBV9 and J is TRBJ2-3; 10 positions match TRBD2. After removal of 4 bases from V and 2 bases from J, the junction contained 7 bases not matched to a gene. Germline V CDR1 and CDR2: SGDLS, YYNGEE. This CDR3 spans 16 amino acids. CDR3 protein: CASSPGLATYTDTQYF. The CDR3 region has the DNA TGTGCCAGCAGCCCGGGACTAGCGACCTACACAGATACGCAGTATTTT.

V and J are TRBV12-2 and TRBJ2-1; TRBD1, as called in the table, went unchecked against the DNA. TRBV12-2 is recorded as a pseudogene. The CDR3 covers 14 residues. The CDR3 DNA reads TGTGCAAGTCACACCGACATTTCCTACAATGAGCAGTTCTTC. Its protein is CASHTDISYNEQFF.

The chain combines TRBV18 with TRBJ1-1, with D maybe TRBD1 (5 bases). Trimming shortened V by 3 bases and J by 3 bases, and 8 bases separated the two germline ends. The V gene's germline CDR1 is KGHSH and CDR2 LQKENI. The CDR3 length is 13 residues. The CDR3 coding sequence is TGTGCCAGCTCACCCGGCAGGGACACTGAAGCTTTCTTT. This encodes CASSPGRDTEAFF.

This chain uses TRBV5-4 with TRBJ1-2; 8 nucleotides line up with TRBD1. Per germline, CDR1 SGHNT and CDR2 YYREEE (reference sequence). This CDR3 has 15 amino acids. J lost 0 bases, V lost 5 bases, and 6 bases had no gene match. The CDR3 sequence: CASRPRTGTNYGYTF. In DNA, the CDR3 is TGTGCCAGCAGGCCCCGGACAGGGACTAACTATGGCTACACCTTC.

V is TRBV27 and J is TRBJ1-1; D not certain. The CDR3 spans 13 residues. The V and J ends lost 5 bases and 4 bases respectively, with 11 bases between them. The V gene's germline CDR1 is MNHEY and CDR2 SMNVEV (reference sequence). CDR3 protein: CASSNPAGTEAFF. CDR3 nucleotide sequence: TGTGCCAGCAGTAACCCTGCGGGCACTGAAGCTTTCTTT.

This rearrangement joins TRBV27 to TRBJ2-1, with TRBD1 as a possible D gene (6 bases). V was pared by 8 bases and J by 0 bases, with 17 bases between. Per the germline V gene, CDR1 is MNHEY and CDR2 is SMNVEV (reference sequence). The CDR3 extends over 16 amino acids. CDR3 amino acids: CASREGTDSSYNEQFF. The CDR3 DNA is TGTGCCAGCCGCGAGGGTACGGACAGCTCCTACAATGAGCAGTTCTTC.

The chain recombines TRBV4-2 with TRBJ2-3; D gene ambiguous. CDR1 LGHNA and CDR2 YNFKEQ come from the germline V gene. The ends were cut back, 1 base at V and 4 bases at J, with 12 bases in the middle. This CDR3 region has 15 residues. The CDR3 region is CASSQGGGLADTQYF. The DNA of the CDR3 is TGTGCCAGCAGCCAAGGAGGTGGCCTAGCAGATACGCAGTATTTT.

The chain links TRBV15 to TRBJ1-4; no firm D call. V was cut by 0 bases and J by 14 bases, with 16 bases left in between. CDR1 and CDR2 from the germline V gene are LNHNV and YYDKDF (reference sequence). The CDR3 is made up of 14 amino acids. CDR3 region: CATSREVEEGRLFF. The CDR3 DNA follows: TGTGCCACCAGCAGAGAAGTAGAGGAGGGTCGGCTGTTTTTT.

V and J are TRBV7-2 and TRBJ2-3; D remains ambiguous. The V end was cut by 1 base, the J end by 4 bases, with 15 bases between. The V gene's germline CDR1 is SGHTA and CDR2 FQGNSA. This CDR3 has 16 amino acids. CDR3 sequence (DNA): TGTGCCAGCAGCTTAGTGGTTAGCCCTTCTTCAGATACGCAGTATTTT. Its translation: CASSLVVSPSSDTQYF.

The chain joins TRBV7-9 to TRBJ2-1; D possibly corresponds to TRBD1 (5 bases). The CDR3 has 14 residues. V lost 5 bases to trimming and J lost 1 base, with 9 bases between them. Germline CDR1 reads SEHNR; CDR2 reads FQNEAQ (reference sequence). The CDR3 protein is CASSPTDSYNEQFF. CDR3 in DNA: TGTGCCAGCAGCCCGACAGATTCCTACAATGAGCAGTTCTTC.